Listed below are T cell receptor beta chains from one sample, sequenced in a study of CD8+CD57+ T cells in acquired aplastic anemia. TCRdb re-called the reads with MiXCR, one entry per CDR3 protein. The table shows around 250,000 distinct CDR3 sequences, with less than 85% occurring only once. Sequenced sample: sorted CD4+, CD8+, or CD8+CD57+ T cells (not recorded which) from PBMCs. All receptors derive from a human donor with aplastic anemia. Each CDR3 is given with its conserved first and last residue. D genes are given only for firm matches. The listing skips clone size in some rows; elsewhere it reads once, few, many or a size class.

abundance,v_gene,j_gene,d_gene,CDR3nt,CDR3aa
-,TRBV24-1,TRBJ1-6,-,TGTGCCACCAGTGATTCAGGGGAAGCTAATTCACCCCTCCACTTT,CATSDSGEANSPLHF
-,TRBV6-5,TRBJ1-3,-,TGTGCCAGCAGTTACTCGAAGGGGAGCTCTGGAAACACCATATATTTT,CASSYSKGSSGNTIYF
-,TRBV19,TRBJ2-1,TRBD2,TGTGCCAGTACCTCGAGTTTGTCCGGGACTAGCGGGCTTGAGCAGTTCTTC,CASTSSLSGTSGLEQFF
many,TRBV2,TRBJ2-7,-,TGTGCCAGCACCTACACAACGTACGAGCAGTACTTC,CASTYTTYEQYF
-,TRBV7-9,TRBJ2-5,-,TGTGCCAGCAGCGTCCTCTCAGGGGGGCGGTTAGTGACCCAGTACTTC,CASSVLSGGRLVTQYF
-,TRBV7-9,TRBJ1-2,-,TGTGCCAGCAGAGAGACAGGTTCGAGCTATAGCTACACCTTC,CASRETGSSYSYTF
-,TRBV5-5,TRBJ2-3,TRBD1,TGTGCCAGCAGCTTGGACAGGGGCGGAATAGATACGCAGTATTTT,CASSLDRGGIDTQYF
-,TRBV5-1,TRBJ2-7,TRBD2,TGCGCCAGCAGCTTGGGGAGCGGGGGGTCGTACGAGCAGTACTTC,CASSLGSGGSYEQYF
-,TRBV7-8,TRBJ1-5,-,TGTGCCAGCAGGACCGAGGGGGGGAATTATCCGCAGCATTTT,CASRTEGGNYPQHF
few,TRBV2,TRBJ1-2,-,TGTGCCAGCAGTGAAGGGGACATCCAACCTATTGGCTACACCTTC,CASSEGDIQPIGYTF
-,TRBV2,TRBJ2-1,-,TGTGCCAGCAGTGCTGGGGAGACCCATGAGCAGTTCTTC,CASSAGETHEQFF
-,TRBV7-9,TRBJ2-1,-,TGTGCCAGCAGCCATACAGGGACTCAGCCCCAGCATTATCAGTTCTTC,CASSHTGTQPQHYQFF
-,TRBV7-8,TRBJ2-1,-,TGTGCCAGCAGCCTGGGGGGAGGAACCGGTCAGCATGAGCAGTTCTTC,CASSLGGGTGQHEQFF
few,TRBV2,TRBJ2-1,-,TGTGCCAGCAGTTTAGGGAATGAGCAGTTCTTC,CASSLGNEQFF
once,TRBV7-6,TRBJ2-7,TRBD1,TGTGCCAGCAGCCTTACTCCTGCGGGGACAGGGGGCGCGTGGGAGCAGTACTTC,CASSLTPAGTGGAWEQYF
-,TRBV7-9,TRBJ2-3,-,TGTGCCAGCAGTTCTGACGGGACTTGGGGAGAGACACAGACGCAGTATTTT,CASSSDGTWGETQTQYF
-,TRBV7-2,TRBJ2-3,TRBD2,TGTGCCAGCAGCTTAGCGGGAGGGACCGATGAGCAGTATTATTTT,CASSLAGGTDEQYYF
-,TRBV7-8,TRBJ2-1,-,TGTGCCAGCAGCTTAGCGGGAGGTCCGGGGAGCGATGAGCAGTTCTTC,CASSLAGGPGSDEQFF
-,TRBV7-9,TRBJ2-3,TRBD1,TGTGCCAGCAGCGAAGGCCCGACAGGGACGCAGTATTTT,CASSEGPTGTQYF
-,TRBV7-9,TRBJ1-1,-,TGTGCCAGCAGCTTGTCCAATCTGGGGCAGCAAGAGGCCTTCTTT,CASSLSNLGQQEAFF
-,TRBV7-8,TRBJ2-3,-,TGTGCCAGCAGTTTGGGACTCAGCACAGATACGCAGTATTTT,CASSLGLSTDTQYF
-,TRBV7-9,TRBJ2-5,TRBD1,TGTGCCGGACAGGGGGCTAGGGAGCCCCAGTCCCACGACTTC,CAGQGAREPQSHDF
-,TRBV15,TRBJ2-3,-,TGTGCCGCCAGCAGGGGCGGCGAGCAAGAGACCCAGTACTTT,CAASRGGEQETQYF
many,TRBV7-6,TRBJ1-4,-,TGTGCCAGCAGCTTAGGGGGGAAAGGTGAAAAACTGTTTTTT,CASSLGGKGEKLFF
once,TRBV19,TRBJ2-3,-,TGTGCCAGTAGCATAACGGGCGGGACCTACAATACGCAGTACTTT,CASSITGGTYNTQYF
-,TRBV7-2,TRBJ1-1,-,TGTGCCAGCAGCTTACATCTGAGAGGGACCACTGAAGCTTTCTTT,CASSLHLRGTTEAFF
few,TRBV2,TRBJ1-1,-,TGTGCCAGCAGTTCTCAGGGTCGGAACACTGAAGCTTTCTTT,CASSSQGRNTEAFF
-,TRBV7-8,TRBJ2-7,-,TGTGCCAGCAGCTTCCAAGGGACGGATTCCTACGAGCAGTACTTC,CASSFQGTDSYEQYF